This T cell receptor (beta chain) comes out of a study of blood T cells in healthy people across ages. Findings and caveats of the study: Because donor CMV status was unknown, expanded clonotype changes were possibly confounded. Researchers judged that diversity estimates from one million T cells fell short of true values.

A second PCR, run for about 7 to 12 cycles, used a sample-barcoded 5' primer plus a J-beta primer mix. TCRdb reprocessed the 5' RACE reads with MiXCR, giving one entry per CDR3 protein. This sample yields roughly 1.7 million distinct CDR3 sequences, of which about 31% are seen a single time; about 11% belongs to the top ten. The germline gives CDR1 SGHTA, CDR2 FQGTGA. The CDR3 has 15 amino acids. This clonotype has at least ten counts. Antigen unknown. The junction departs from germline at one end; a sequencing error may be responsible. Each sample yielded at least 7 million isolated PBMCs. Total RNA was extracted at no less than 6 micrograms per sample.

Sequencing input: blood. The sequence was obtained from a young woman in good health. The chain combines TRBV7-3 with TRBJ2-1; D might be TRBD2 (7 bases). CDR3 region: CASSLQGGPYNEQFF. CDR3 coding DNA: TGCGCCAGCAGCTTACAGGGAGGGCCCTACAATGAGCAGTTCTTC.